This T cell receptor beta chain was found in a study of blood T cell repertoires in COVID-19. Study context: Samples representing acute and convalescent COVID-19 were sourced from the United States, Italy and Spain. From T cells, B-cell-depleted T cells, or PBMCs came the material, which was cDNA or gDNA.

Original processing methods: Cell counts per sample came from amplifying reference gene primers. Using immunoSEQ multiplex PCR, the repertoire was profiled, and TCRdb retains in-frame clones only, with some absent. The V and J calls and the clone size are those of that table, but D and trimming were determined from the DNA. Among more than 35,000 clones, about 88% were seen once, and the ten largest hold roughly 32%. Germline values: CDR1 SNHLY, CDR2 FYNNEI. The CDR3 is made up of 14 amino acids. The ends were cut back, 2 bases at V and 4 bases at J, with 10 bases in the middle. The chain has TRBV2 and TRBJ2-3, with D possibly TRBD1 on 6 matching bases. Sequenced sample: peripheral blood. The sequence was obtained from a man aged 70 or older with active COVID-19. This CDR3 is CASSEQGPPDTQYF. CDR3 coding DNA: TGTGCCAGCAGTGAACAGGGGCCCCCAGATACGCAGTATTTT.